Listed below are T cell receptor beta chains from one sample, sequenced in a study of CD8+CD57+ T cells in acquired aplastic anemia. One entry per CDR3 protein results from TCRdb running MiXCR on the reads. The data show about 240,000 distinct CDR3 sequences, approximately 45% seen once. The sequenced material came from sorted CD4+, CD8+, or CD8+CD57+ T cells (not recorded which) from PBMCs. These receptors came from a human donor with aplastic anemia. The CDR3 runs from the conserved cysteine through the conserved F or W. A D gene is named only where the DNA matches it firmly. A clone size is listed for some rows: how often the clone was seen (once, few, many), or a class if it is expanded.

clone_size	v_call	j_call	d_call	cdr3_nt	cdr3_aa
many	TRBV6-2/TRBV6-3	TRBJ2-7	NA	TGTGCCAGCAGGGAACAGGTTAACTCCTACGAGCAGTACTTC	CASREQVNSYEQYF
NA	TRBV7-2	TRBJ2-3	NA	TGTGCCAGCAGCTCCGGGGAGTCAGGGATTACAGATACGCAGTATTTT	CASSSGESGITDTQYF
NA	TRBV9	TRBJ1-2	TRBD1	TGTGCCAGCAGCGTAGAGGGACAGGGGGCTAGAGGCTACACCTTC	CASSVEGQGARGYTF
NA	TRBV9	TRBJ2-5	TRBD2	TGTGCCAGCAGCTTTGAGAGCGGGGGGGCTCATGAGACCCAGTACTTC	CASSFESGGAHETQYF
NA	TRBV9	TRBJ2-5	TRBD1	TGTGCCAGCAGCGTATCAGGGGGTGCGGAGACCCAGTACTTC	CASSVSGGAETQYF
many	TRBV13	TRBJ2-2	TRBD1	TGTGCCAGCAGCCCCTGGGACAGGGGGACCGGGGAGCTGTTTTTT	CASSPWDRGTGELFF
many	TRBV7-9	TRBJ1-1	TRBD1	TGTGCCAGCAGCTCAACGGACAGGGGCACTGAAGCTTTCTTT	CASSSTDRGTEAFF
NA	TRBV9	TRBJ1-5	NA	TGTGCCAGCAGCGTAGCCGGCCTTAGCAATCAGCCCCAGCATTTT	CASSVAGLSNQPQHF
NA	TRBV20-1	TRBJ1-5	NA	TGCAGTGCTAGTGAACAGGACAATCAGCCCCAGCATTTT	CSASEQDNQPQHF
few	TRBV10-3	TRBJ2-7	TRBD1	TGTGCCGTGAACCCGGGACAGACCGCCGAGCAGTACTTC	CAVNPGQTAEQYF
NA	TRBV9	TRBJ2-5	NA	TGTGCCAGCAGCGTCCCGGGACAAGAGACCCAGTACTTC	CASSVPGQETQYF
NA	TRBV2	TRBJ1-1	TRBD1	TGTGCCAGCACTTTACTAGGACAGGCTAACACTGAAGCTTTCTTT	CASTLLGQANTEAFF
many	TRBV28	TRBJ1-2	TRBD1	TGTGCCAGCAGGAGGACAGGGGCCGGCTACACCTTC	CASRRTGAGYTF
once	TRBV9	TRBJ2-7	NA	TGTGCCAGCAGCGCTCGGACGACGCGCGAGCAGTACTTC	CASSARTTREQYF
NA	TRBV29-1	TRBJ1-1	NA	TGCAGCGTCGCCTATCACGCCCCGTGGGACACTGAAGCTTTCTTT	CSVAYHAPWDTEAFF
many	TRBV15	TRBJ2-1	TRBD2	TGTGCCACCAGCAGAGATGGAGGTAGCGGGAACAATGAGCAGTTCTTC	CATSRDGGSGNNEQFF
many	TRBV15	TRBJ2-3	TRBD1	TGTGCCACCAGTTGCAGGGGGCGCATGGGCACAGATACGCAGTATTTT	CATSCRGRMGTDTQYF
NA	TRBV6-1	TRBJ1-2	NA	TGTGCCAGCAGTGAAATCCCGGCCAGTTTCTATGGCTACACCTTC	CASSEIPASFYGYTF
many	TRBV10-1	TRBJ2-7	TRBD2	TGCGCCAGCAGTGAATCCCGGGCTGGGGGGGCCTACGAGCAGTACTTC	CASSESRAGGAYEQYF